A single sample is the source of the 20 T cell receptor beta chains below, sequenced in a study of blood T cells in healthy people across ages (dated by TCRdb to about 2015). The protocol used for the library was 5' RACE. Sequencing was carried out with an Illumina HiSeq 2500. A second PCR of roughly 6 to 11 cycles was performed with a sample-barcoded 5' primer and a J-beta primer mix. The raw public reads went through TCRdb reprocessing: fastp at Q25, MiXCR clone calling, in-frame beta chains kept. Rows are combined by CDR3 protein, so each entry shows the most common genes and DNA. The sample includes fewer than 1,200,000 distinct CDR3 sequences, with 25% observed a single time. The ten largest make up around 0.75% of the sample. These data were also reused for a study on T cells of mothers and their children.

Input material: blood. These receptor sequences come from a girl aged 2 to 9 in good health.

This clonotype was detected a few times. In DNA form, the CDR3 reads TGTGCCAGCAACCCGGGACAGGTTATCGTGGGCGAGCAGTACTTC. It yields the protein CASNPGQVIVGEQYF. V is TRBV2 and J is TRBJ2-7, with 8 bases aligning to TRBD1. V shed 7 bases and J 6 bases; nucleotides not matched to a gene: 14. The germline V gene encodes CDR1 SNHLY and CDR2 FYNNEI. There are 15 residues in the CDR3.

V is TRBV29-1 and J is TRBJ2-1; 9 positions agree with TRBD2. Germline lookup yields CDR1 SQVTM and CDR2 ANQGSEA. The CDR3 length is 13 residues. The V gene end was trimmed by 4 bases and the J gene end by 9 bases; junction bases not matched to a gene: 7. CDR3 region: CSVAGLASREQFF. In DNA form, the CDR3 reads TGCAGCGTTGCGGGACTAGCTTCGCGTGAGCAGTTCTTC.

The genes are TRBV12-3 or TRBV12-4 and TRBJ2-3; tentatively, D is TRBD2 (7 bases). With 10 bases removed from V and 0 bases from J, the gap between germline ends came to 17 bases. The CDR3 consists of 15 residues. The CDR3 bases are TGTGCCAATAACGGGGCGGGGGCTAGCACAGATACGCAGTATTTT. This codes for CANNGAGASTDTQYF.

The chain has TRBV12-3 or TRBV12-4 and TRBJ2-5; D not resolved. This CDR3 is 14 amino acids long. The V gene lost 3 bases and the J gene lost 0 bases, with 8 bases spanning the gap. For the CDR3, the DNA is TGTGCCAGCAGTTTGGAACAGAACCAAGAGACCCAGTACTTC. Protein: CASSLEQNQETQYF.

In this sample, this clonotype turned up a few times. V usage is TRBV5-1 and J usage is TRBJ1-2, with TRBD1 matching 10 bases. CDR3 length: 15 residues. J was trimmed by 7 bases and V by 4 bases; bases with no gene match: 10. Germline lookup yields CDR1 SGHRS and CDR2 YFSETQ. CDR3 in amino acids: CASSETPGQGSGYTF. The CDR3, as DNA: TGCGCCAGCAGCGAAACTCCGGGACAGGGGTCTGGCTACACCTTC.

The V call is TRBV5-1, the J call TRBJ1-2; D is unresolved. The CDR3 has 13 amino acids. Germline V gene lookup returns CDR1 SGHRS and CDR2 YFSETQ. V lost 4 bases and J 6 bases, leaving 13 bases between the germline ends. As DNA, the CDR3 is TGCGCCAGCAGCAACGAGGTGGCTGATGGCTACACCTTC. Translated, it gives CASSNEVADGYTF.

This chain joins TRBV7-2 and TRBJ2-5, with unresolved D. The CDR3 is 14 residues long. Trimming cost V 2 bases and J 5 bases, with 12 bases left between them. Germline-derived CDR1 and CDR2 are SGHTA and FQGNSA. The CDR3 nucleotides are TGTGCCAGCAGCTTAAGTCTAGTGGTGGAGACCCAGTACTTC. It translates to CASSLSLVVETQYF.

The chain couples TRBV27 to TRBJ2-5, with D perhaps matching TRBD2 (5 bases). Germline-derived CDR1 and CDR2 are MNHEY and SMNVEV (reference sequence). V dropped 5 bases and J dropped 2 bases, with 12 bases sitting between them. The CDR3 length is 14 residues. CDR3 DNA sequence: TGTGCCAGCAGTAAATACGGGATGCAAGAGACCCAGTACTTC. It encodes CASSKYGMQETQYF.

The DNA for the CDR3 is TGCGCCAGCAGTCACAGGGTTAATGAAAAACTGTTTTTT. Translation: CASSHRVNEKLFF. This chain joins TRBV23-1 and TRBJ1-4, with D tentatively TRBD1 (5 bases). TRBV23-1 is an ORF, and what it does is uncertain. The CDR3 spans 13 residues. Trimming took off 3 bases at V and 4 bases at J, with 6 bases between the two ends.

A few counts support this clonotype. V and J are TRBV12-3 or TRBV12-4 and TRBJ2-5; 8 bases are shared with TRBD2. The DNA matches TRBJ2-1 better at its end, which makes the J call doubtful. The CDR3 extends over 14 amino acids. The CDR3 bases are TGTGCCAGCACTGAGCGGGAGCTATTAAATGAGCAGTTCTTC. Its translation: CASTERELLNEQFF.

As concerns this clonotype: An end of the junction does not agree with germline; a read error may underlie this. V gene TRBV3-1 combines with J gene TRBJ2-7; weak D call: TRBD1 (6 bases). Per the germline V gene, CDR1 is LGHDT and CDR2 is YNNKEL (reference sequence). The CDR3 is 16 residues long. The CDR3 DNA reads TGTGCCAGCAGCCAAAACGCCGGACAGCTAGCCTACGAGCGGTACTTC. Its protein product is CASSQNAGQLAYERYF.

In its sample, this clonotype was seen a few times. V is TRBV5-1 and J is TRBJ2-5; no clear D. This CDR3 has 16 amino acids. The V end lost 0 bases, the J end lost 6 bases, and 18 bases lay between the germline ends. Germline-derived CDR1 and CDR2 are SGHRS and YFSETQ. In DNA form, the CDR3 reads TGCGCCAGCAGCTTGGCCGCCTACGCGGAATTGAAGACCCAGTACTTC. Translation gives CASSLAAYAELKTQYF.

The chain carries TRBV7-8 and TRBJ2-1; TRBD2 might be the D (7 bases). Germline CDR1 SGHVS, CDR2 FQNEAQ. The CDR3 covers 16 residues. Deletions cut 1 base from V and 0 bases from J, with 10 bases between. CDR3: CASSLGGGASYNEQFF. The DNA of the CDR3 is TGTGCCAGCAGCTTAGGAGGGGGGGCCTCCTACAATGAGCAGTTCTTC.

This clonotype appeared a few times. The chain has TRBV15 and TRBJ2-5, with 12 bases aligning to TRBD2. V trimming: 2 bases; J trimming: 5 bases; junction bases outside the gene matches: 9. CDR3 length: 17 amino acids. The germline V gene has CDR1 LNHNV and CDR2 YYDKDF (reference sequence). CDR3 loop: CATSRPTSGRGGETQYF. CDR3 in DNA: TGTGCCACCAGCAGACCGACTAGCGGGAGAGGTGGTGAGACCCAGTACTTC.

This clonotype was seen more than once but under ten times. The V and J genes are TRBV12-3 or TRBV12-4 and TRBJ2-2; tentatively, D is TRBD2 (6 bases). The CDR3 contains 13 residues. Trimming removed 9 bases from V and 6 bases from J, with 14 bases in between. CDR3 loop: CASFHSGAGELFF. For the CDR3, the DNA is TGTGCCAGTTTTCACTCGGGGGCCGGGGAGCTGTTTTTT.

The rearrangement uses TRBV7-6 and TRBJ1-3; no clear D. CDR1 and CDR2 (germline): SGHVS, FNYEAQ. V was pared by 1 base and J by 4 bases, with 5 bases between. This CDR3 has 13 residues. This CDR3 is CASSLVDGNTIYF. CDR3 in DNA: TGTGCCAGCAGCTTAGTGGACGGAAACACCATATATTTT.

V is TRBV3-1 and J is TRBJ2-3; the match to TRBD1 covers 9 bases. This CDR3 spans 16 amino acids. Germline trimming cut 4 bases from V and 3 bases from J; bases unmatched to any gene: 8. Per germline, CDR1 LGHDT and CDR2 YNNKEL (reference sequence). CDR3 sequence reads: CASSPLGTGRTDTQYF. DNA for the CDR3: TGTGCCAGCAGCCCCCTCGGGACAGGGAGAACAGATACGCAGTATTTT.

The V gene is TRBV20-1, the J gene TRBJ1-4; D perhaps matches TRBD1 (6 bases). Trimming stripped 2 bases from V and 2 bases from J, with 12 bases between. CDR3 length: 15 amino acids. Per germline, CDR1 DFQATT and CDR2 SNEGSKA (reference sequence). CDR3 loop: CSARPFGGTNEKLFF. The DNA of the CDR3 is TGCAGTGCTAGACCCTTCGGGGGCACTAATGAAAAACTGTTTTTT.

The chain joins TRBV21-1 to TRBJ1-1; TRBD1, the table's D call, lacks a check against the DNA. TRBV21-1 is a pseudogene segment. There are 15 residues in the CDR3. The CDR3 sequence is CASSKWYRVNTEAFF. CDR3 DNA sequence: TGTGCCAGCAGCAAATGGTACAGGGTCAACACTGAAGCTTTCTTT.

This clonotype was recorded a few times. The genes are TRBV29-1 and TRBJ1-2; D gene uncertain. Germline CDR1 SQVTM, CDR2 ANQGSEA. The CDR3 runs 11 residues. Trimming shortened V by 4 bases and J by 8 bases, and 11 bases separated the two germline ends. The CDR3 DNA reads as TGCAGCGTTGTTACTAGGGAGGGCTACACCTTC. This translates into CSVVTREGYTF.